This T cell receptor (beta chain) was observed in a study of T cell responses to AZD1222 COVID-19 vaccine. Profiled with immunoSEQ multiplex PCR; TCRdb holds only in-frame clones, not every one. The sample gives roughly 250,000 clones, approximately 95% of which show up once; about 0.5% is in the top ten. The CDR3 consists of 15 residues. Germline CDR1 and CDR2: LNHDA and SQIVND (reference sequence). The V and J ends lost 1 base and 4 bases, in that order; junction bases with no gene match: 4. The TCR sequence derives from an adult in good health. Sequences were derived from peripheral blood, sampled on day 0 of AZD1222 vaccination. This chain joins TRBV19 and TRBJ2-5; TRBD2 matches at 9 bases. CDR3 DNA: TGTGCCAGTAGTATAGGCGGGAGGGCCTCAGAGACCCAGTACTTC. Encoded protein: CASSIGGRASETQYF.